Below are 29 T cell receptor beta chains sequenced from a single sample in a study of control samples from healthy donors and cancer patients. TCRdb's copy holds only in-frame clones and misses some; the assay was immunoSEQ multiplex PCR. The sample yields 350,000 to 450,000 clones, over 75% seen once. Sequencing was carried out using PBMCs. These receptor sequences come from a man in his forties with head and neck cancer.

V and J are TRBV25-1 and TRBJ1-3, with D possibly being TRBD1 (5 bases). Trimming removed 1 base from V and 1 base from J, with 11 bases in between. The CDR3 runs 16 residues. Germline CDR1 MGHDK, CDR2 SYGVNS. This chain's CDR3 is CASSESKWGSGNTIYF. The DNA of the CDR3 is TGTGCCAGCAGTGAATCGAAGTGGGGGTCTGGAAACACCATATATTTT.

The chain recombines TRBV2 with TRBJ2-7, with 11 positions matching TRBD1. V was clipped by 4 bases and J by 5 bases; unmatched bases: 10. CDR1 SNHLY and CDR2 FYNNEI come from the germline V gene. This CDR3 contains 16 residues. Here the CDR3 DNA reads TGTGCCAGCAGTGCATTGGGGACAGGGGGAGGAAACGAGCAGTACTTC. It specifies CASSALGTGGGNEQYF.

This chain connects TRBV19 to TRBJ2-2; no definite D call. Germline V gene lookup returns CDR1 LNHDA and CDR2 SQIVND (reference sequence). Trimming pared 1 base from V and 8 bases from J, leaving 2 bases between. The CDR3 covers 11 residues. CDR3 residues: CASSIGGELFF. The CDR3 nucleotides are TGTGCCAGTAGTATAGGTGGGGAGCTGTTTTTT.

The V and J genes are TRBV5-1 and TRBJ2-3; D may be TRBD1 (5 bases). Trimming took 4 bases from V and 2 from J, leaving 11 bases between them. CDR1 and CDR2 from the germline V gene are SGHRS and YFSETQ. The CDR3 is 14 amino acids. This CDR3 is CASSGMTDTDTQYF. CDR3 sequence (DNA): TGCGCCAGCAGCGGGATGACAGACACAGATACGCAGTATTTT.

The chain recombines TRBV7-6 with TRBJ2-7, with 9 bases aligning to TRBD1. V shed 4 bases and J 3 bases; nucleotides not matched to a gene: 13. The CDR3 sequence is 17 residues long. CDR1 SGHVS and CDR2 FNYEAQ come from the germline V gene. In nucleotides, the CDR3 is TGTGCCAGCAGCTCAGCGTTCGGTGGGACAGGGAACTACGAGCAGTACTTC. Encoded protein: CASSSAFGGTGNYEQYF. The full variable domain, rest sourced from reference TRBV7-6 and TRBJ2-7, is GAGVSQSPRYKVTKRGQDVALRCDPISGHVSLYWYRQALGQGPEFLTYFNYEAQQDKSGLPNDRFSAERPEGSISTLTIQRTEQRDSAMYRCASSSAFGGTGNYEQYFGPGTRLTVT.

The chain links TRBV27 to TRBJ2-1; 9 bases agree with TRBD1. The CDR3 is 16 amino acids. Germline-derived CDR1 and CDR2 are MNHEY and SMNVEV (reference sequence). V trimming: 6 bases; J trimming: 4 bases; junction bases outside the gene matches: 10. CDR3 coding DNA: TGTGCCAGCAGCCTGTCTCCGGGACAGGGTTACAATGAGCAGTTCTTC. This codes for CASSLSPGQGYNEQFF.

The rearrangement joins TRBV3-1 (or the pseudogene TRBV3-2) to TRBJ1-1, with no clear D. This CDR3 has 11 amino acids. V lost 0 bases, J lost 4 bases, and 0 bases lay in between. In germline, CDR1 is LGHDT, CDR2 YNNKEL (reference sequence). DNA for the CDR3: TGTGCCAGCAGCCAAGACACTGAAGCTTTCTTT. Its translation is CASSQDTEAFF.

The chain joins TRBV30 to TRBJ2-5; the D gene is possibly TRBD2 (5 bases). Trimming pared 4 bases from V and 4 bases from J, leaving 10 bases between. Germline V CDR1 and CDR2: GTSNPN, SVGIG (reference sequence). The CDR3 has 12 residues. The CDR3 protein is CAWTLGGETQYF. In nucleotides, the CDR3 is TGTGCCTGGACCTTAGGAGGAGAGACCCAGTACTTC.

The chain uses TRBV29-1 and TRBJ2-2; tentative D call: TRBD1 (6 bases). In germline, CDR1 is SQVTM, CDR2 ANQGSEA. The CDR3 is 11 amino acids. V was trimmed by 7 bases and J by 6 bases, leaving 9 bases between them. CDR3 in DNA: TGCAGCGCACAGGGACCCGGGGAGCTGTTTTTT. It codes for CSAQGPGELFF.

The V and J genes are TRBV19 and TRBJ2-3; 11 nucleotides line up with TRBD2. The germline CDR1 and CDR2 sequences are LNHDA and SQIVND (reference sequence). The CDR3 runs 15 residues. With 1 base clipped from V and 3 bases from J, the junction kept 0 bases outside the gene matches. This CDR3 is CASSIASGGTDTQYF. As DNA, the CDR3 is TGTGCCAGTAGTATAGCTAGCGGGGGGACAGATACGCAGTATTTT.

The J gene is TRBJ2-5, the V gene TRBV12-5; the D gene is possibly TRBD1 (5 bases). Germline loops: CDR1 LGHNT, CDR2 FRNRAP. There are 18 residues in the CDR3. With 1 base removed from V and 1 base from J, the gap between germline ends came to 19 bases. The CDR3 reads CASGLATPTTVFQETQYF. The CDR3 nucleotides are TGTGCTAGTGGTTTGGCCACCCCTACGACAGTATTCCAAGAGACCCAGTACTTC.

V usage is TRBV28 and J usage is TRBJ1-3, with D hard to call. In germline, CDR1 is MDHEN, CDR2 SYDVKM. V was clipped by 2 bases and J by 4 bases, with 9 bases between them. The CDR3 consists of 14 residues. For the CDR3, the DNA is TGTGCCAGCAGTTTACTTCAGAGGGGAAACACCATATATTTT. It is translated as CASSLLQRGNTIYF.

The count of this clone is one. This rearrangement joins TRBV5-4 to TRBJ2-6, with D perhaps TRBD2 (6 bases). The CDR3 consists of 16 residues. The V end lost 1 base, the J end lost 0 bases, and 8 bases lay between the germline ends. Per germline, CDR1 SGHNT and CDR2 YYREEE (reference sequence). The CDR3 coding sequence is TGTGCCAGCAGCTTGCCGGGAGCCTCTGGGGCCAACGTCCTGACTTTC. Translation gives CASSLPGASGANVLTF.

The V call is TRBV20-1, the J call TRBJ2-1, with no clear D. CDR3 length: 10 amino acids. Per germline, CDR1 DFQATT and CDR2 SNEGSKA (reference sequence). The V gene lost 7 bases and the J gene lost 7 bases, with 8 bases spanning the gap. The CDR3 DNA is TGCAGTGAGGGCGAGAATGAGCAGTTCTTC. Translating gives CSEGENEQFF.

The chain joins TRBV2 to TRBJ2-7; D possibly corresponds to TRBD1 (5 bases). V was trimmed by 6 bases and J by 0 bases, leaving 15 bases between them. The CDR3 length is 15 residues. The germline V gene has CDR1 SNHLY and CDR2 FYNNEI. The CDR3 region has the DNA TGTGCCAGCAGCGCATCTCGACAGAGCTCCTACGAGCAGTACTTC. The encoded protein is CASSASRQSSYEQYF.

The chain recombines TRBV28 with TRBJ1-3, with D unresolved. The germline V gene has CDR1 MDHEN and CDR2 SYDVKM. The ends were cut back, 5 bases at V and 4 bases at J, with 12 bases in the middle. CDR3 length: 14 amino acids. The CDR3 DNA reads as TGTGCCAGCAGTCCAGTCCCGCGGGGAAACACCATATATTTT. Encoded protein: CASSPVPRGNTIYF.

The chain carries TRBV7-8 and TRBJ2-1; possible D gene TRBD1, 6 bases. This CDR3 contains 17 residues. Trimming cost V 4 bases and J 0 bases, with 16 bases left between them. The germline V gene has CDR1 SGHVS and CDR2 FQNEAQ. CDR3 loop: CASSSSTATGSYNEQFF. Written as DNA, the CDR3 is TGTGCCAGCAGCTCCTCGACGGCGACAGGCTCCTACAATGAGCAGTTCTTC.

The rearrangement uses TRBV19 and TRBJ1-5, with D uncertain. The CDR3 contains 13 residues. CDR1 is LNHDA, CDR2 SQIVND, per germline (reference sequence). V lost 4 bases and J lost 5, with 9 bases in between. CDR3 nucleotide sequence: TGTGCCAGTAGTACCACAACTGATCAGCCCCAGCATTTT. Translated, it gives CASSTTTDQPQHF.

This clone was found once. This chain joins TRBV19 and TRBJ1-5, with D uncertain. CDR3 size: 13 residues. Germline CDR1 and CDR2: LNHDA and SQIVND (reference sequence). V was shortened by 3 bases and J by 6 bases, with 9 bases between the two germline ends. The CDR3 region is CASSMVNGQPQHF. The CDR3 DNA follows: TGTGCCAGTAGTATGGTGAACGGTCAGCCCCAGCATTTT.

This rearrangement joins TRBV7-9 to TRBJ2-2; the D is unclear. Trimming stripped 5 bases from V and 1 base from J, with 14 bases between. This CDR3 contains 16 residues. CDR1 is SEHNR, CDR2 FQNEAQ, per germline (reference sequence). The CDR3 DNA sequence: TGTGCCAGCAGCCCCAGCAGACTTCTGAACACCGGGGAGCTGTTTTTT. It codes for CASSPSRLLNTGELFF.

The V call is TRBV6-2 or TRBV6-3, the J call TRBJ2-3, with D possibly being TRBD2 (6 bases). Germline V gene sequence: CDR1 MNHEY, CDR2 SVGEGT. CDR3 length: 12 amino acids. V lost 6 bases, J lost 10 bases, and 14 bases lay in between. In DNA form, the CDR3 reads TGTGCCAGCAGCCAACTACTAGCCCCGCAGTATTTT. The encoded protein is CASSQLLAPQYF.

V is TRBV6-5 and J is TRBJ2-3, with D hard to call. V lost 6 bases to trimming and J lost 6 bases, with 16 bases between them. This CDR3 has 14 amino acids. In germline, CDR1 is MNHEY, CDR2 SVGAGI. The CDR3 bases are TGTGCCAGCAGCCTCGAAAAGGGCGCGGATACGCAGTATTTT. Its translation: CASSLEKGADTQYF.

The chain links TRBV5-1 to TRBJ1-6; D is possibly TRBD1 (5 bases). Germline CDR1 and CDR2: SGHRS and YFSETQ. The V and J ends lost 3 bases and 0 bases respectively, with 7 bases between them. The CDR3 length is 15 residues. This CDR3 reads CASSSGTSYNSPLHF. The CDR3 DNA reads as TGCGCCAGCAGCTCCGGGACCTCCTATAATTCACCCCTCCACTTT.

J is TRBJ2-1 and V is TRBV4-2, with D uncertain. The CDR3 covers 11 residues. Trimming left V 4 bases short and J 5 bases short, with 3 bases between. CDR1 LGHNA and CDR2 YNFKEQ come from the germline V gene. CDR3: CASSLDNEQFF. The CDR3 DNA follows: TGTGCCAGCAGCCTCGACAATGAGCAGTTCTTC.

J is TRBJ2-2 and V is TRBV11-2, with 10 positions matching TRBD2. The CDR3 is made up of 15 amino acids. Trimming removed 1 base from V and 6 bases from J; junction bases left unmatched: 2. From germline, CDR1 is SGHAT and CDR2 FQNNGV. This CDR3 reads CASSLVAGGSGELFF. The CDR3, as DNA: TGTGCCAGCAGCTTAGTAGCGGGAGGTTCCGGGGAGCTGTTTTTT.

The V and J genes are TRBV5-1 and TRBJ2-5; a weak D match, TRBD2 (6 bases). The V gene lost 9 bases and the J gene lost 5 bases, with 23 bases spanning the gap. The CDR3 runs to 15 residues. Per germline, CDR1 SGHRS and CDR2 YFSETQ. The CDR3: CATSLGEAQLETQYF. The CDR3 DNA reads as TGCGCCACTTCCCTAGGGGAGGCGCAGCTGGAGACCCAGTACTTC.

J is TRBJ2-7 and V is TRBV25-1, with D unclear. CDR1 MGHDK and CDR2 SYGVNS come from the germline V gene. V was trimmed by 2 bases and J by 0 bases, leaving 11 bases between them. The CDR3 is 15 residues long. CDR3 DNA sequence: TGTGCCAGCAGTGAAAAAGGGCTAGGCTCCTACGAGCAGTACTTC. This gives the protein CASSEKGLGSYEQYF.

This chain links TRBV11-2 with TRBJ1-5; no firm D call. There are 16 residues in the CDR3. CDR1 SGHAT and CDR2 FQNNGV come from the germline V gene. V lost 4 bases and J lost 0, with 13 bases in between. The CDR3 DNA reads TGTGCCAGCAGCTCGGGGTCAAAAAATAGCAATCAGCCCCAGCATTTT. Translating gives CASSSGSKNSNQPQHF.

The chain carries TRBV5-4 and TRBJ1-2; D remains unclear. In germline, CDR1 is SGHNT, CDR2 YYREEE (reference sequence). The CDR3 loop spans 12 amino acids. Between the trimmed V and J ends, which lost 4 bases and 0 bases, there was a span of 4 bases. As DNA, the CDR3 is TGTGCCAGCAGCCAGACTAACTATGGCTACACCTTC. Protein: CASSQTNYGYTF. Filled out from reference TRBV5-4 and TRBJ1-2, the complete variable domain reads ETGVTQSPTHLIKTRGQQVTLRCSSQSGHNTVSWYQQALGQGPQFIFQYYREEENGRGNFPPRFSGLQFPNYSSELNVNALELDDSALYLCASSQTNYGYTFGSGTRLTVV.